Many counts were recorded for the clone carrying this T cell receptor (beta chain). What it binds is not known. The data were taken from a study of T cell repertoires in cytomegalovirus infection. Broader study findings: Frequencies of public TCR beta families were cumulated, and this identified carriers of CMV plus the relevant HLA. The ex vivo response showed dominance by HLA-C-restricted CMV-specific TCR beta clonotypes.

This CDR3 comprises 13 residues. Trimming took 3 bases from V and 3 from J, leaving 8 bases between them. Per germline, CDR1 SGHTA and CDR2 FQGNSA. TCRdb passed the reads through MiXCR, listing each CDR3 protein once. The table records approximately 70,000 distinct CDR3 sequences, 20% to 25% of them present only once. The TCR originated in a human donor in good health (CMV status not recorded). Some clones in this sample may be carry-over from other donors' samples. Sequencing was performed on PBMCs, sequenced either directly or after in vitro stimulation (not recorded which). The genes are TRBV7-2 and TRBJ2-5; no reliable D call. CDR3 bases: TGTGCCAGCAGCTTCGGGCAGAAAGAGACCCAGTACTTC. This sequence encodes CASSFGQKETQYF.